This TCR beta chain was identified in a study of T cells in Graves' hyperthyroidism and ophthalmopathy. Findings of the study overall: Expanded thyroid clonotypes (above 0.001) were mostly also found in blood.

To note about this clonotype: As yet, its antigen is unknown.

TCR beta CDR3 sequences were amplified from RNA transcripts. The primer set for the first-round RT-PCR of the TCR CDR3 was HTBI. TCRdb redid the calling of the multiplex PCR reads with MiXCR, one entry per CDR3 protein. The sample yields under 700,000 distinct CDR3 sequences, 15% to 20% seen once. The CDR3 totals 16 residues. The J segment lost 4 bases and the V segment lost 6 bases, leaving 12 bases of the junction unmatched. Material for sequencing was blood. The clonotype comes from a woman aged 18-29 years with Graves' hyperthyroidism. This sequence joins TRBV12-3 or TRBV12-4 and TRBJ2-3, with 8 bases lining up with TRBD2. This CDR3 is CASSPGTRSVADTQYF. The CDR3 DNA reads TGTGCCAGCAGCCCCGGGACTAGGAGTGTTGCAGATACGCAGTATTTT.